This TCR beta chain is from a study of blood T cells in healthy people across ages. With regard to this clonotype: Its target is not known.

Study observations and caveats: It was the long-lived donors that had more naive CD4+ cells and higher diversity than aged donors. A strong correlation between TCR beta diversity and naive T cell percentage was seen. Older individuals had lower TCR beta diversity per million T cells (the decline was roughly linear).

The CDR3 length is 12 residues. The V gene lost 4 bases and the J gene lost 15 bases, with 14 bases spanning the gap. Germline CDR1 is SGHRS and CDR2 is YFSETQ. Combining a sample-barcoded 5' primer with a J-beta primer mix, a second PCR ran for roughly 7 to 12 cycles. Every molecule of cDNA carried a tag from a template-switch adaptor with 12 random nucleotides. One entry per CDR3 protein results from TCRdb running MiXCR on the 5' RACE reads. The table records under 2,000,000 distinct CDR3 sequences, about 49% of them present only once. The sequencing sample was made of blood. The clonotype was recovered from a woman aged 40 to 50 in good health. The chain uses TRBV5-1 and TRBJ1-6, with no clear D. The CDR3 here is CASSATPDHLHF. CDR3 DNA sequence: TGCGCCAGCAGCGCGACTCCAGATCACCTCCACTTT.